The 28 T cell receptor beta chains given below trace back to one sample, sequenced in a study of blood T cells in healthy people across ages. A second PCR of 7 to 11 cycles used a sample-barcoded 5' primer and a J-beta primer mix. Each CDR3 protein is one row after TCRdb ran MiXCR on the 5' RACE reads. This table holds approximately 900,000 distinct CDR3 sequences, roughly 28% found once. The same sample was also studied in work on T cells of mothers and their children.

Material: blood. These receptor sequences come from a woman aged 40 to 50 in good health.

This clonotype has a handful of counts. The V gene is TRBV20-1, the J gene TRBJ2-7; tentatively, D is TRBD2 (5 bases). Germline assignment: CDR1 DFQATT and CDR2 SNEGSKA (reference sequence). Trimming cost V 3 bases and J 4 bases, with 7 bases left between them. The CDR3 consists of 11 residues. CDR3: CSARRVYEQYF. The CDR3 DNA reads TGCAGTGCTAGGAGGGTATACGAGCAGTACTTC.

In this sample, this clonotype turned up a few times. The chain employs TRBV20-1 and TRBJ2-3, with no clear D. The germline V gene encodes CDR1 DFQATT and CDR2 SNEGSKA (reference sequence). The CDR3 covers 11 residues. The ends were cut back, 6 bases at V and 4 bases at J, with 8 bases in the middle. The CDR3 DNA sequence: TGCAGTGCGAGCCCCCCAGATACGCAGTATTTT. It specifies CSASPPDTQYF.

This clonotype turned up a few times. A much larger clonotype is one base distant, so this may be a read error. The chain joins TRBV15 to TRBJ1-2, with D perhaps matching TRBD1 (5 bases). CDR3 length: 15 residues. CDR1 is LNHNV and CDR2 is YYDKDF in the germline V gene (reference sequence). The CDR3 bases are TGTGCCACCAACAGACAAGGACCGGGGGGATATGGCTACACCTTC. Encoded protein: CATNRQGPGGYGYTF.

In this sample, this clonotype turned up many times. The V gene is TRBV6-5, the J gene TRBJ2-1; no clear D. The ends were cut back, 4 bases at V and 9 bases at J, with 10 bases in the middle. CDR3 size: 12 residues. Per the germline V gene, CDR1 is MNHEY and CDR2 is SVGAGI. In nucleotides, the CDR3 is TGTGCCAGCAGTTCGCCCGTTCGTGAGCAGTTCTTC. This gives the protein CASSSPVREQFF.

This clonotype was picked up a small number of times. The CDR3 DNA follows: TGTGCCAGCAGTGGCTGGGGAACTCAGAACACTGAAGCTTTCTTT. Amino acids: CASSGWGTQNTEAFF. V is TRBV12-3 or TRBV12-4 and J is TRBJ1-1, with D unclear. The CDR3 loop spans 15 amino acids. V was trimmed by 5 bases and J by 1 base, leaving 14 bases between them.

This sequence joins TRBV7-2 and TRBJ1-2, with D maybe TRBD1 (5 bases). The CDR3 contains 15 residues. V was shortened by 3 bases and J by 1 base, with 12 bases between the two germline ends. Germline values: CDR1 SGHTA, CDR2 FQGNSA. In DNA, the CDR3 is TGTGCCAGCAGCTTGGGGGTGGATCTTAACTATGGCTACACCTTC. It encodes CASSLGVDLNYGYTF.

As regards this clonotype: Compared with germline, one end of the junction differs, possibly owing to a read error. The chain joins TRBV20-1 to TRBJ1-5, with TRBD1 as a possible D gene (6 bases). The length of the CDR3 is 17 residues. Germline loops: CDR1 DFQATT, CDR2 SNEGSKA (reference sequence). This CDR3 reads CSARKAGATYSDQPQHF. CDR3 coding DNA: TGCAGTGCTAGGAAGGCAGGGGCGACCTATAGCGATCAGCCCCAGCATTTT.

This clonotype has a handful of counts. The genes are TRBV5-1 and TRBJ2-3, with D possibly matching TRBD1 (5 bases). Germline values: CDR1 SGHRS, CDR2 YFSETQ. CDR3 length equals 16 residues. V shed 4 bases and J shed 3 bases, with 18 bases lying between them. CDR3 amino acids: CASSLSARGPTDTQYF. CDR3 in DNA: TGCGCCAGCAGCCTGAGTGCTAGGGGCCCAACAGATACGCAGTATTTT.

A word on this clonotype: An end of the junction does not agree with germline; a read error may underlie this. The V call is TRBV7-2, the J call TRBJ2-4; D is perhaps TRBD1 (7 bases). The CDR3 length is 16 residues. The germline V gene has CDR1 SGHTA and CDR2 FQGNSA. CDR3 residues: CASSYGGGVSKNIRYF. CDR3 nucleotides: TGTGCCAGCAGCTACGGAGGGGGCGTTAGCAAAAACATTCGGTACTTC.

This chain joins TRBV20-1 and TRBJ1-1; 7 nucleotides line up with TRBD1. In germline, CDR1 is DFQATT, CDR2 SNEGSKA (reference sequence). The length of the CDR3 is 13 residues. The J segment lost 6 bases and the V segment lost 4 bases, leaving 8 bases of the junction unmatched. As DNA, the CDR3 is TGCAGTGCTACCAGACAGGGTGGTCCTGAAGCTTTCTTT. Translated, it gives CSATRQGGPEAFF.

About this clonotype itself: One end of the junction varies from germline; a read error may be responsible. The genes are TRBV6-5 and TRBJ1-2, with D perhaps matching TRBD1 (6 bases). This CDR3 has 15 amino acids. CDR1 is MNHEY, CDR2 SVGAGI, per germline. As DNA, the CDR3 is TGTGCCAGCAGTTACGCGATTCAGGGGAACTACGGCTACACCTTC. It translates to CASSYAIQGNYGYTF.

The chain carries TRBV20-1 and TRBJ1-6; D is unresolved. This CDR3 contains 15 residues. Looked up from germline, CDR1 is DFQATT and CDR2 is SNEGSKA (reference sequence). V lost 0 bases and J 1 base, leaving 7 bases between the germline ends. CDR3 in DNA: TGCAGTGCTAGAGATCGGAGGTCCTATAATTCACCCCTCCACTTT. Protein sequence: CSARDRRSYNSPLHF.

Only a few counts were recorded for this clonotype. J is TRBJ2-7 and V is TRBV30; perhaps D is TRBD1 or TRBD2 (5 bases each). Trimming removed 3 bases from V and 0 bases from J, with 12 bases in between. The CDR3 runs 14 residues. Germline CDR1 is GTSNPN and CDR2 is SVGIG (reference sequence). The CDR3 region is CAWRGVVTSYEQYF. The CDR3 DNA follows: TGTGCCTGGAGGGGGGTGGTGACCTCCTACGAGCAGTACTTC. The full variable domain, rest sourced from reference TRBV30 and TRBJ2-7, is SQTIHQWPATLVQPVGSPLSLECTVEGTSNPNLYWYRQAAGRGLQLLFYSVGIGQISSEVPQNLSASRPQDRQFILSSKKLLLSDSGFYLCAWRGVVTSYEQYFGPGTRLTVT.

The V call is TRBV5-1, the J call TRBJ1-1, with a tentative D call TRBD1 (5 bases). V lost 2 bases and J 1 base, leaving 9 bases between the germline ends. Germline CDR1 is SGHRS and CDR2 is YFSETQ. The CDR3 runs 14 residues. In nucleotides, the CDR3 is TGCGCCAGCAGCTTTTACGGGGGGAACACTGAAGCTTTCTTT. It yields the protein CASSFYGGNTEAFF.

This clonotype occurred a few times. In DNA, the CDR3 is TGCAGTGCTAGGCGATGGTCTCCCGGCCGGCGCGAGCAGTACTTC. It translates to CSARRWSPGRREQYF. The chain is built from TRBV20-1 and TRBJ2-7, with no clear D. CDR1 DFQATT and CDR2 SNEGSKA come from the germline V gene (reference sequence). The CDR3 runs to 15 residues. Trimming stripped 3 bases from V and 6 bases from J, with 21 bases between.

The V and J genes are TRBV5-1 and TRBJ2-1; TRBD1 matches 8 bases. Germline-derived CDR1 and CDR2 are SGHRS and YFSETQ. J was trimmed by 6 bases and V by 5 bases; bases with no gene match: 4. The CDR3 extends over 13 amino acids. CDR3 DNA sequence: TGCGCCAGCAGGGCCGGGACAGGCAATGAGCAGTTCTTC. It is translated as CASRAGTGNEQFF. Filled out from reference TRBV5-1 and TRBJ2-1, the complete variable domain reads KAGVTQTPRYLIKTRGQQVTLSCSPISGHRSVSWYQQTPGQGLQFLFEYFSETQRNKGNFPGRFSGRQFSNSRSEMNVSTLELGDSALYLCASRAGTGNEQFFGPGTRLTVL.

The J gene is TRBJ2-2, the V gene TRBV20-1; a possible D gene is TRBD2 (7 bases). CDR1 DFQATT and CDR2 SNEGSKA come from the germline V gene (reference sequence). This CDR3 comprises 14 residues. Trimming stripped 6 bases from V and 1 base from J, with 12 bases between. CDR3 residues: CSAAGALNTGELFF. DNA of the CDR3: TGCAGTGCCGCGGGGGCCCTGAACACCGGGGAGCTGTTTTTT.

This clonotype showed up just a few times. The chain recombines TRBV24-1 with TRBJ2-5, with 10 bases lining up with TRBD1. The germline V gene has CDR1 KGHDR and CDR2 SFDVKD. Trimming removed 1 base from V and 5 bases from J; junction bases left unmatched: 6. The CDR3 consists of 16 residues. The CDR3 DNA follows: TGTGCCACCAGTGATTTCCCGACAGGGGGCTTGGAGACCCAGTACTTC. This encodes CATSDFPTGGLETQYF.

The chain recombines TRBV18 with TRBJ1-1, with a tentative D call TRBD1 (5 bases). The CDR3 length is 13 residues. The V and J ends lost 6 bases and 2 bases respectively, with 10 bases between them. Germline CDR1 reads KGHSH; CDR2 reads LQKENI. The CDR3 spells CASSTGHNTEAFF. The CDR3 DNA follows: TGTGCCAGCTCTACGGGGCACAACACTGAAGCTTTCTTT.

A word on this clonotype: A much larger clonotype is one base distant, so this may be a read error. This sequence joins TRBV27 and TRBJ2-5, with TRBD1 matching 9 bases. The CDR3 totals 14 residues. CDR1 and CDR2 from the germline V gene are MNHEY and SMNVEV (reference sequence). Trimming took 5 bases from V and 13 from J; bases not matched to a gene: 14. The CDR3 sequence: CASSLQGANNERYF. The CDR3 nucleotides are TGTGCCAGCAGTCTACAGGGGGCGAACAACGAGCGGTACTTC.

This clonotype appeared a few times. The V gene is TRBV28, the J gene TRBJ1-2, with D maybe TRBD1 (5 bases). Germline V gives CDR1 MDHEN, CDR2 SYDVKM. Trimming cost V 11 bases and J 2 bases, with 15 bases left between them. The CDR3 totals 13 residues. The CDR3 sequence is CAGGGQENYGYTF. CDR3 nucleotide sequence: TGTGCCGGGGGGGGTCAGGAGAACTATGGCTACACCTTC.

This clonotype was counted ten times or more. This rearrangement joins TRBV2 to TRBJ2-3; TRBD2 is a possible D gene (5 bases). This CDR3 has 14 amino acids. The germline V gene encodes CDR1 SNHLY and CDR2 FYNNEI. The V end lost 4 bases, the J end lost 8 bases, and 16 bases lay between the germline ends. The CDR3 here is CASSGAAKAGTQYF. For the CDR3, the DNA is TGTGCCAGCAGTGGGGCAGCTAAGGCGGGTACGCAGTATTTT. The entire variable domain, with the rest obtained from reference TRBV2 and TRBJ2-3, is as follows: EPEVTQTPSHQVTQMGQEVILRCVPISNHLYFYWYRQILGQKVEFLVSFYNNEISEKSEIFDDQFSVERPDGSNFTLKIRSTKLEDSAMYFCASSGAAKAGTQYFGPGTRLTVL.

The chain employs TRBV2 and TRBJ1-5; D gene ambiguous. The V gene's germline CDR1 is SNHLY and CDR2 FYNNEI. The V end was cut by 6 bases, the J end by 5 bases, with 14 bases between. This CDR3 contains 14 residues. CDR3 nucleotide sequence: TGTGCCAGCAGAGCTCAGGAGTGGGATCAGCCCCAGCATTTT. Encoded protein: CASRAQEWDQPQHF.

This clonotype was seen a few times. CDR3: CASSPPGGLGNEQFF. CDR3 nucleotide sequence: TGTGCCAGCAGCCCCCCGGGGGGGCTCGGCAATGAGCAGTTCTTC. The J gene is TRBJ2-1, the V gene TRBV7-3, with 8 bases aligning to TRBD2. The CDR3 is 15 amino acids. CDR1 and CDR2 (germline): SGHTA, FQGTGA. Losses at the gene ends were 5 bases for V and 6 bases for J; bases not matched to a gene: 9. The variable domain in full, with the rest retrieved from reference TRBV7-3 and TRBJ2-1, is GAGVSQTPSNKVTEKGKYVELRCDPISGHTALYWYRQSLGQGPEFLIYFQGTGAADDSGLPNDRFFAVRPEGSVSTLKIQRTERGDSAVYLCASSPPGGLGNEQFFGPGTRLTVL.

Of note for this clonotype: Germline and junction disagree at one end, which may indicate a read error. The V and J genes are TRBV27 and TRBJ2-3; TRBD1 aligns across 7 bases. The CDR3 is made up of 15 amino acids. Looked up from germline, CDR1 is MNHEY and CDR2 is SMNVEV (reference sequence). The CDR3: CATQTGTASTDTQCF. The CDR3 DNA reads as TGTGCCACCCAGACCGGGACAGCAAGCACAGATACGCAGTGTTTT.

There are a few counts of this clonotype. V gene TRBV7-8 combines with J gene TRBJ2-4; 9 bases are shared with TRBD1. The J call could be wrong; TRBJ2-7 is a better fit for the DNA end. Germline values: CDR1 SGHVS, CDR2 FQNEAQ. The CDR3 is 16 amino acids. CDR3 sequence (DNA): TGTGCCAGCAGCTTAGAGGCGGGACAGGGAGCCTACGAGCAGTACTTC. Translating it yields CASSLEAGQGAYEQYF.

The V call is TRBV30, the J call TRBJ1-2; 9 nucleotides line up with TRBD1. Unmatched junction bases numbered 9, after V lost 6 bases and J lost 1 base. Germline assignment: CDR1 GTSNPN and CDR2 SVGIG (reference sequence). This CDR3 has 15 amino acids. CDR3 region: CACWGGTGHNYGYTF. The DNA for the CDR3 is TGTGCCTGTTGGGGCGGGACAGGGCATAACTATGGCTACACCTTC.

The V gene is TRBV6-1, the J gene TRBJ2-3; TRBD2 matches 12 bases. The CDR3 is 15 amino acids. Germline-derived CDR1 and CDR2 are MNHNS and SASEGT. V lost 1 base and J lost 4; bases outside the gene matches: 0. In DNA form, the CDR3 reads TGTGCCAGCAGTGAAGGACTAGCGGGGGCAGATACGCAGTATTTT. The encoded protein is CASSEGLAGADTQYF.